The present T cell receptor (beta chain) was sequenced within a study of response to subunit inactivated influenza vaccine. General study results and limits: Authors suggested seasonal influenza vaccinations each recruit few new T cells.

TCRdb reanalysed the RT-PCR reads using MiXCR and keeps one entry per CDR3 protein. The sample holds 700,000 to 800,000 distinct CDR3 sequences, about a fifth seen once. V dropped 5 bases and J dropped 3 bases, with 8 bases sitting between them. The CDR3 is made up of 11 amino acids. In germline, CDR1 is GTSNPN, CDR2 SVGIG (reference sequence). The table lists this clonotype with a few counts. Its antigen is unknown. This TCR came from a man in his forties or fifties who received an inactivated influenza vaccine. This sample comprised PBMCs from blood, obtained approximately 5 days after vaccination. The V gene is TRBV30, the J gene TRBJ2-7; unclear D gene. The chain's CDR3 is CAWEFGYEQYF. DNA for the CDR3: TGTGCCTGGGAATTCGGCTACGAGCAGTACTTC. The complete variable domain, with remaining parts taken from reference TRBV30 and TRBJ2-7, reads SQTIHQWPATLVQPVGSPLSLECTVEGTSNPNLYWYRQAAGRGLQLLFYSVGIGQISSEVPQNLSASRPQDRQFILSSKKLLLSDSGFYLCAWEFGYEQYFGPGTRLTVT.